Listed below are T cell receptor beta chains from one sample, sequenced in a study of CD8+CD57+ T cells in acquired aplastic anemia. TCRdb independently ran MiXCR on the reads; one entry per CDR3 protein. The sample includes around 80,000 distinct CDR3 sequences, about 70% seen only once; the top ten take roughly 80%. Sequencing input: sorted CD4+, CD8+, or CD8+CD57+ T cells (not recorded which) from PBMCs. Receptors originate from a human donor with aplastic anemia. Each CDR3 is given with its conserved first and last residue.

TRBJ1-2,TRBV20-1,CSARPTNYGYTF
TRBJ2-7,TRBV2,CASSMAPGQQYEQYF
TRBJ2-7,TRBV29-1,CSVAEQFYEQYF
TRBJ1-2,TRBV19,CASSIDGGNGYTF
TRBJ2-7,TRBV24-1,CATSGDADYEQYF
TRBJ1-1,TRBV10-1,CASSESGATGSMNTEAFF
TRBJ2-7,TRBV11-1,CASSLGTAVNYEQYF
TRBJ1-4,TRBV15,CATSRTAAKGNETLFF
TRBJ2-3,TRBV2,CASKEGDTQYF
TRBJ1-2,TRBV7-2,CASRGDLYGYTF
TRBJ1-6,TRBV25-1,CASSSLGINSPLHF
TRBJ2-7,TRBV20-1,CSAKGLAEHEQYF
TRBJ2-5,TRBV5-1,CASSSAGAPQETQYF
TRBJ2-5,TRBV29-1,CSVGEREDRVGETQYF
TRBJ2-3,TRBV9,CASSVGRMGGQARADTQYF
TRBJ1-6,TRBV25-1,CASSAEGAPINSPLHF
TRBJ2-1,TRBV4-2,CASSRRGNEQFF